Below, one T cell receptor (beta chain) is given with its context. FACS enriched CD8+ TEMRA cells, while bulk CD8+ and CD4+ were negatively isolated. The data stem from a study of CD8 T cells in Susac syndrome. Germline lookup yields CDR1 SEHNR and CDR2 FQNEAQ (reference sequence). This CDR3 is built from 16 residues. The V and J ends lost 2 bases and 0 bases respectively, with 11 bases between them. Random hexamers served to reverse transcribe roughly 0.45 to 1 ug RNA. Via MiXCR, TCRdb re-called the immunoSEQ multiplex PCR reads, giving one row per CDR3 protein. The sample yields 20,000 to 25,000 distinct CDR3 sequences, about 92% seen once.

The chain couples TRBV7-9 to TRBJ2-1; unclear D gene. This receptor was taken from a human donor in good health. Sequencing was done on a sample of CD8+ T cells from PBMCs. This CDR3 is CASSLPRSISYNEQFF. CDR3 sequence (DNA): TGTGCCAGCAGCTTACCGCGCTCGATCTCCTACAATGAGCAGTTCTTC.